The source of this TCR beta chain is a study of beta chain features in type 1 diabetes. Per the germline V gene, CDR1 is LNHDA and CDR2 is SQIVND (reference sequence). CDR3 length: 14 residues. Trimming removed 6 bases from V and 1 base from J, with 13 bases in between. The sequenced template was cDNA made from the entire isolated RNA. This table comes from immunoSEQ multiplex PCR, and its TCRdb copy is limited to in-frame clones, with some not included. The sample yields almost 350,000 clones, around 9.7% seen once. Study results and limitations: Significant though moderate, a shortening of TCRB CDR3s appeared in all four CD4+ subsets of Type 1 diabetes patients.

About this clone itself: Its specificity is not known.

This receptor was taken from a man aged 25-45 years with type 1 diabetes. Sequencing input: central memory CD4+ T cells from blood. The chain is built from TRBV19 and TRBJ2-7, with D unresolved. The chain's CDR3 is CASRRTAQSYEQYF. Written as DNA, the CDR3 is TGTGCCAGTAGAAGGACGGCCCAATCCTACGAGCAGTACTTC.